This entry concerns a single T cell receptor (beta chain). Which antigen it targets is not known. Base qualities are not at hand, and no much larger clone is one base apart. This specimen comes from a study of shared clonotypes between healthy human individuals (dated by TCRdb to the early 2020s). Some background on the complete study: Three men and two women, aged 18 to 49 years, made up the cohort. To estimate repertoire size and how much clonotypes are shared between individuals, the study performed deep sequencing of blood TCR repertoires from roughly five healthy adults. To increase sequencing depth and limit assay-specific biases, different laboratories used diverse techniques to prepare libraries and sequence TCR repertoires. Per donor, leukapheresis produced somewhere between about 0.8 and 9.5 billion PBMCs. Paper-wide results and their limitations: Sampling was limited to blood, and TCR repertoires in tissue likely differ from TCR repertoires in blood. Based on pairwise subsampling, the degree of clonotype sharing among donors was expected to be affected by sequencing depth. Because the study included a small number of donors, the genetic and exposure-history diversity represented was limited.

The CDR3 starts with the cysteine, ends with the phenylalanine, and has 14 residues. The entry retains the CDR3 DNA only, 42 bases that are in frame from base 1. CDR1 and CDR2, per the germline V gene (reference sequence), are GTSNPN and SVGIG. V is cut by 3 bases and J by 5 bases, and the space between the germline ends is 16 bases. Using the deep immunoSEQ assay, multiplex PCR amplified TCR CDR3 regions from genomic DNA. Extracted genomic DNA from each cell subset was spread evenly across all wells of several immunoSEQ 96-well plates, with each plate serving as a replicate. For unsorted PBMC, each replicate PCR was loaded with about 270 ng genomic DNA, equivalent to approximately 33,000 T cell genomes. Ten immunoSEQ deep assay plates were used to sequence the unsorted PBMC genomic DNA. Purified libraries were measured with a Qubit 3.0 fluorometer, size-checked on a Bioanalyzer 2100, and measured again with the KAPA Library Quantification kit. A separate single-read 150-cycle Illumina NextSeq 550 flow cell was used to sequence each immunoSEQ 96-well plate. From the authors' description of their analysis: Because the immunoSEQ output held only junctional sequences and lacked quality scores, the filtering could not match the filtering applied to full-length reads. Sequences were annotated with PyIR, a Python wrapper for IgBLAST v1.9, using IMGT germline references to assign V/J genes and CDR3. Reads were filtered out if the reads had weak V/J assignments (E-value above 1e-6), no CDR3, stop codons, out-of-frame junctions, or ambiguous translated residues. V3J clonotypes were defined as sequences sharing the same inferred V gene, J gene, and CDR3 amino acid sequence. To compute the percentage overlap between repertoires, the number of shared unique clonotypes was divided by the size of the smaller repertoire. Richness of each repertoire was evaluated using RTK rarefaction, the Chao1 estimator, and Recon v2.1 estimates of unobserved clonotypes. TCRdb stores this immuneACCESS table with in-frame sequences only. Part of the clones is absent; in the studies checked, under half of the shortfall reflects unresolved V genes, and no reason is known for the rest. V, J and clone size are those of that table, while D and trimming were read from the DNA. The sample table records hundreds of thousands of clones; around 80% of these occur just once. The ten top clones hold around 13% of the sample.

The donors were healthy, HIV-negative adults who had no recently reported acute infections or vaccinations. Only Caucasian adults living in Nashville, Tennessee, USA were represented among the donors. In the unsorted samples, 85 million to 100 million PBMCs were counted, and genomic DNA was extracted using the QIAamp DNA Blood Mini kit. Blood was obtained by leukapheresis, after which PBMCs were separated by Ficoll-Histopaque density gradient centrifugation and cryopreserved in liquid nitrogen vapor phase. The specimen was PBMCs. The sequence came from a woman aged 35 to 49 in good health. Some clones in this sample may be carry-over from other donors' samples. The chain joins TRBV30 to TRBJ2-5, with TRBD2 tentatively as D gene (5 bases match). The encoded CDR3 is CAWSKTGSRETQYF. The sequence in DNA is TGTGCCTGGAGCAAAACGGGGAGTAGGGAGACCCAGTACTTC.